The T cell receptor beta chain described here comes from a study of OX40 agonist ivuxolimab in advanced cancers. In the study overall: Ivuxolimab, an antibody acting as an agonist of OX40 (CD134), was used to treat patients. Dosing consisted of intravenous ivuxolimab at 0.01 to 10 mg/kg every 2 weeks.

A word on this clone: What it recognizes is unknown.

General study points: On average, CD8+ T cells showed a greater number of expanded clones than CD4+. In the 0.1-3.0 mg/kg groups, partial responders showed among the lowest expansion.

Generated by immunoSEQ multiplex PCR, the TCRdb table keeps only in-frame clones and is missing some. The sample lists 55,000 to 70,000 clones; roughly 90% were seen once. The CDR3 loop spans 15 amino acids. Germline V gene sequence: CDR1 LNHDA, CDR2 SQIVND (reference sequence). V was shortened by 3 bases and J by 0 bases, with 11 bases between the two germline ends. The sequenced sample was CD4+ or CD8+ T cells sorted from blood, obtained in a trial of the OX40 agonist ivuxolimab. This chain uses TRBV19 with TRBJ1-2; possibly TRBD1 for D (6 bases). This receptor was identified in an adult with an advanced solid tumor such as melanoma, head and neck, liver or kidney cancer. This CDR3 reads CASSMVQGSNYGYTF. As DNA, the CDR3 is TGTGCCAGTAGTATGGTACAGGGCTCTAACTATGGCTACACCTTC.